The 18 T cell receptor beta chains given below trace back to one sample, sequenced in a study of control samples from healthy donors and cancer patients. This table comes from immunoSEQ multiplex PCR, and its TCRdb copy is limited to in-frame clones, with some not included. The sample records some 150,000 clones, around 95% being singletons. Material for sequencing was blood. Every receptor here comes from an older woman in good health.

The J gene is TRBJ1-1, the V gene TRBV6-5; 7 nucleotides match TRBD1. V trimming: 1 base; J trimming: 1 base; junction bases outside the gene matches: 6. This CDR3 comprises 16 residues. Germline V gene data show CDR1 as MNHEY and CDR2 as SVGAGI. The chain's CDR3 is CASSYLQGRTNTEAFF. CDR3 nucleotides: TGTGCCAGCAGTTACTTACAGGGGCGTACGAACACTGAAGCTTTCTTT.

This clone was observed a few times. J is TRBJ1-6 and V is TRBV28; D gene uncertain. Trimming removed 1 base from V and 10 bases from J, with 11 bases in between. Germline V gene data show CDR1 as MDHEN and CDR2 as SYDVKM. The CDR3 spans 14 residues. The CDR3 nucleotides read TGTGCCAGCAGTTTATCACTCGATGGGTCACCCCTCCACTTT. It yields the protein CASSLSLDGSPLHF.

V usage is TRBV2 and J usage is TRBJ2-1, with D unclear. The CDR3 is 16 residues long. V was cut by 3 bases and J by 8 bases, with 20 bases left in between. Germline CDR1 is SNHLY and CDR2 is FYNNEI. The CDR3 nucleotides read TGTGCCAGCAGTGAGGGCCTTTCAAGGTGGTTGGATGAGCAGTTCTTC. This encodes CASSEGLSRWLDEQFF.

This chain uses TRBV7-9 with TRBJ1-2; the match to TRBD1 covers 9 bases. V lost 4 bases to trimming and J lost 6 bases; unmatched junction nucleotides: 9. This CDR3 contains 15 residues. Germline V gives CDR1 SEHNR, CDR2 FQNEAQ (reference sequence). Here the CDR3 reads CASSSSGDRGNGYTF. CDR3 nucleotide sequence: TGTGCCAGCAGCTCCTCGGGCGACAGGGGGAATGGCTACACCTTC.

This clone was seen a single time. This chain uses TRBV30 with TRBJ1-5; D might be TRBD1 (6 bases). V was trimmed by 3 bases and J by 0 bases, leaving 18 bases between them. Germline V gene lookup returns CDR1 GTSNPN and CDR2 SVGIG (reference sequence). The CDR3 sequence is 17 residues long. The CDR3 DNA reads TGTGCCTGGAGCGCGTCCAGGGGAAGTTATAGCAATCAGCCCCAGCATTTT. It specifies CAWSASRGSYSNQPQHF.

V usage is TRBV2 and J usage is TRBJ2-5, with TRBD2 identical over 8 bases. V dropped 8 bases and J dropped 5; count of bases not matched to a gene: 1. CDR1 and CDR2 from the germline V gene are SNHLY and FYNNEI. This CDR3 region has 11 residues. DNA for the CDR3: TGTGCCAGCCGGGGGGGCGAGACCCAGTACTTC. As protein: CASRGGETQYF.

The chain employs TRBV7-8 and TRBJ1-5, with TRBD1 matching 8 bases. The V gene's germline CDR1 is SGHVS and CDR2 FQNEAQ. The CDR3 consists of 18 residues. Germline trimming cut 6 bases from V and 0 bases from J; bases unmatched to any gene: 13. As DNA, the CDR3 is TGTGCCAGCAGTCCCGGGACAGGAAGCGTTTATAGCAATCAGCCCCAGCATTTT. Its translation is CASSPGTGSVYSNQPQHF.

This chain connects TRBV5-4 to TRBJ2-3; D is possibly TRBD1 or TRBD2 (5 bases each). From germline, CDR1 is SGHNT and CDR2 YYREEE (reference sequence). The V end was cut by 3 bases, the J end by 9 bases, with 17 bases between. The CDR3 has 14 residues. The CDR3 is CASSSTGTRGTQYF. DNA of the CDR3: TGTGCCAGCAGCTCAACCGGGACGCGCGGGACGCAGTATTTT.

The CDR3: CASSHGQGVRPQHF. CDR3 sequence (DNA): TGTGCCAGCAGCCACGGACAGGGGGTGAGGCCCCAGCATTTT. The rearrangement joins TRBV6-2 or TRBV6-3 to TRBJ1-5; TRBD1 aligns across 10 bases. Germline V lookup: CDR1 MNHEY, CDR2 SVGEGT. The J segment lost 9 bases and the V segment lost 6 bases, leaving 8 bases of the junction unmatched. This CDR3 comprises 14 residues.

The CDR3 spells CASSPPGSGNTIYF. Here the CDR3 DNA reads TGTGCCAGCTCACCACCGGGGAGTGGAAACACCATATATTTT. This rearrangement joins TRBV18 to TRBJ1-3; D remains unclear. The germline gives CDR1 KGHSH, CDR2 LQKENI. The CDR3 contains 14 residues. V was pared by 0 bases and J by 3 bases, with 6 bases between.

The V and J genes are TRBV5-4 and TRBJ2-3; the D call may be TRBD1 or TRBD2 (6 bases each). The germline CDR1 and CDR2 sequences are SGHNT and YYREEE (reference sequence). Trimming pared 6 bases from V and 5 bases from J, leaving 16 bases between. This CDR3 contains 14 residues. The chain's CDR3 is CASKYRVEGDTQYF. Here the CDR3 DNA reads TGTGCCAGCAAATACAGGGTGGAGGGAGATACGCAGTATTTT.

V and J are TRBV5-1 and TRBJ1-2; D is undetermined. The CDR3 contains 12 residues. V gave up 4 bases and J gave up 13 bases, with 17 bases separating them. CDR1 and CDR2 from the germline V gene are SGHRS and YFSETQ. CDR3 coding DNA: TGCGCCAGCAGCGAGAGGGAAGAATCGAGCACCTTC. Translation gives CASSEREESSTF.

The chain has TRBV19 and TRBJ2-5; D gene unclear. This CDR3 has 13 amino acids. V lost 5 bases, J lost 0 bases, and 7 bases lay in between. The germline gives CDR1 LNHDA, CDR2 SQIVND (reference sequence). CDR3 residues: CASSYGHQETQYF. Written as DNA, the CDR3 is TGTGCCAGTAGTTACGGGCACCAAGAGACCCAGTACTTC. Together with reference TRBV19 and TRBJ2-5, the CDR3 gives the full variable domain: DGGITQSPKYLFRKEGQNVTLSCEQNLNHDAMYWYRQDPGQGLRLIYYSQIVNDFQKGDIAEGYSVSREKKESFPLTVTSAQKNPTAFYLCASSYGHQETQYFGPGTRLLVL.

The chain has TRBV7-5 and TRBJ1-2. TRBV7-5 counts as a pseudogene. This CDR3 is built from 16 residues. The CDR3 DNA reads TGTGCCAGAAGCTCAAACCTGGACCGGCATAACTATGGCTACACCTTC. Its translation is CARSSNLDRHNYGYTF.

The genes are TRBV6-5 and TRBJ2-5; weak D call: TRBD2 (6 bases). Germline lookup yields CDR1 MNHEY and CDR2 SVGAGI. Trimming stripped 6 bases from V and 9 bases from J, with 17 bases between. CDR3 size: 13 residues. The CDR3 DNA follows: TGTGCCAGCAGAAACCGGGACTGGCGATCCCAGTACTTC. It codes for CASRNRDWRSQYF.

CDR3 residues: CASSRGGSGTVDIDGYTF. CDR3 in DNA: TGTGCCAGCAGCCGGGGGGGGTCAGGGACAGTGGATATCGATGGCTACACCTTC. The J gene is TRBJ1-2, the V gene TRBV7-2; 7 bases match TRBD1. Trimming took 5 bases from V and 6 from J; bases not matched to a gene: 21. This CDR3 has 18 amino acids. CDR1 and CDR2 (germline): SGHTA, FQGNSA.

The chain joins TRBV6-5 to TRBJ1-1; perhaps TRBD1 as D (6 bases). The ends were cut back, 6 bases at V and 2 bases at J, with 10 bases in the middle. Per germline, CDR1 MNHEY and CDR2 SVGAGI. The CDR3 loop spans 13 amino acids. In DNA form, the CDR3 reads TGTGCCAGCAGCCTGGACAGTAACACTGAAGCTTTCTTT. Translation: CASSLDSNTEAFF.

The chain is built from TRBV6-5 and TRBJ1-5; TRBD1 matches 7 bases. The CDR3 has 12 residues. Germline values: CDR1 MNHEY, CDR2 SVGAGI. Trimming cost V 10 bases and J 3 bases; bases outside gene matches: 3. The CDR3 spells CATQGDNQPQHF. The CDR3 DNA is TGTGCCACCCAGGGGGACAATCAGCCCCAGCATTTT.